This T cell receptor beta chain was captured by sequencing in a study of cytomegalovirus exposure and HLA in healthy donors. This CDR3 has 14 residues. PCR was performed using 60 Vbeta and 13 Jbeta primers. The assay was immunoSEQ multiplex PCR, and TCRdb's table has in-frame clones only and misses some. This repertoire includes about 110,000 clones. The clonotype was recovered from a man aged 45 to 65 in good health and CMV-seronegative. The specimen sequenced was PBMCs. The rearrangement uses TRBV21-1 and TRBJ2-1; TRBD2 reflects the table's D call only, with no check against the DNA. TRBV21-1 is described as a pseudogene. The CDR3 DNA is TGTGCCAGCAGCAAAGCGGGGAGGAACAATGAGCAGTTCTTC. Its protein is CASSKAGRNNEQFF.